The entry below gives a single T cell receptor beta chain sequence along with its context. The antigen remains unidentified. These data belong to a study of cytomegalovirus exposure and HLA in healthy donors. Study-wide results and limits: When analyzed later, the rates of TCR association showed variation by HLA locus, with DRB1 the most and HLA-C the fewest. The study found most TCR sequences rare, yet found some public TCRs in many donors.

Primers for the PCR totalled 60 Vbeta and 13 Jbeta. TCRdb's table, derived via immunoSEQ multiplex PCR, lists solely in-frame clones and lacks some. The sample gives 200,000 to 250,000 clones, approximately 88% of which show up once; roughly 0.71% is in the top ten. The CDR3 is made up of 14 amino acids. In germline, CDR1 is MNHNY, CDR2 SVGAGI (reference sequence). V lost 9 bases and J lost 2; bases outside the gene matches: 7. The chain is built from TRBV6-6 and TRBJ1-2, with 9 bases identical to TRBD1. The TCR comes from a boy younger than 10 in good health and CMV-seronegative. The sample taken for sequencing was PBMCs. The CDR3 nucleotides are TGTGCCAGGATTCGGACAGGGGAGAACTATGGCTACACCTTC. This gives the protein CARIRTGENYGYTF.